The 9 T cell receptor beta chains below come from one sample, sequenced in a study of Graves' ophthalmopathy and Graves' hyperthyroidism. Amplified material comprised TCR beta CDR3 regions derived from RNA transcripts. The authors performed first-round RT-PCR with HTBI primers and then a second-round multiplex PCR. TCRdb processed the multiplex PCR reads anew with MiXCR; each CDR3 protein has one entry. The data show 200,000 to 250,000 distinct CDR3 sequences, about 46% seen once. Material for sequencing was peripheral blood. Receptors were obtained from an adult man with Graves' ophthalmopathy.

J is TRBJ2-5 and V is TRBV2; 10 bases are shared with TRBD1. The end of the DNA fits TRBJ2-7 better, so the J call may be wrong. The length of the CDR3 is 15 residues. The germline V gene has CDR1 SNHLY and CDR2 FYNNEI. In DNA, the CDR3 is TGTGCCAGCAGTTTCCGGGACAGGGGAACCTACGAGCAGTACTTC. Its protein is CASSFRDRGTYEQYF.

This clonotype was counted between two and nine times. The chain uses TRBV10-3 and TRBJ2-7, with TRBD1 as a possible D gene (6 bases). V lost 6 bases and J lost 0, with 9 bases in between. Germline assignment: CDR1 ENHRY and CDR2 SYGVKD. CDR3 size: 13 residues. The CDR3, as DNA: TGTGCCATCAGCTGGGACAACTCCTACGAGCAGTACTTC. It yields the protein CAISWDNSYEQYF.

This clonotype was detected only a few times. The chain links TRBV7-2 to TRBJ1-2, with D unclear. CDR1 and CDR2 (germline): SGHTA, FQGNSA. The CDR3 contains 13 residues. Trimming shortened V by 5 bases and J by 5 bases, and 12 bases separated the two germline ends. The CDR3 loop is CASSQTEYYGYTF. The DNA for the CDR3 is TGTGCCAGCAGCCAGACGGAGTATTATGGCTACACCTTC.

The CDR3 spells CASSPGQAGAFF. CDR3 DNA: TGTGCCAGCAGCCCCGGACAGGCAGGAGCTTTCTTT. The chain recombines TRBV7-2 with TRBJ1-1; 7 bases are shared with TRBD1. After removal of 5 bases from V and 10 bases from J, the junction contained 7 bases not matched to a gene. CDR1 and CDR2 from the germline V gene are SGHTA and FQGNSA. CDR3 length equals 12 residues.

This clonotype was counted only a few times. The J gene is TRBJ1-4, the V gene TRBV7-2; 7 nucleotides line up with TRBD1. Losses at the gene ends were 7 bases for V and 5 bases for J; bases not matched to a gene: 7. The germline V gene has CDR1 SGHTA and CDR2 FQGNSA. The CDR3 runs to 14 residues. CDR3 DNA sequence: TGTGCCAGCAAGGAGGGACAGATAAATGAAAAACTGTTTTTT. Encoded protein: CASKEGQINEKLFF.

The genes are TRBV5-5 and TRBJ2-2; 8 positions match TRBD2. Unmatched junction bases numbered 10, after V lost 4 bases and J lost 2 bases. This CDR3 is built from 17 residues. The V gene's germline CDR1 is SGHKS and CDR2 YYEKEE (reference sequence). CDR3 amino acids: CASSPRSGGTNTGELFF. CDR3 nucleotides: TGTGCCAGCAGCCCTAGGAGCGGGGGTACCAACACCGGGGAGCTGTTTTTT.

In this sample, this clonotype turned up a few times. J is TRBJ2-5 and V is TRBV29-1; D is unresolved. The V gene lost 7 bases and the J gene lost 6 bases, with 21 bases spanning the gap. CDR3 length: 14 residues. From germline, CDR1 is SQVTM and CDR2 ANQGSEA. Here the CDR3 DNA reads TGCAGCGCCGCTGCCTCGGACGGCGTGAAGACCCAGTACTTC. This codes for CSAAASDGVKTQYF.

This clonotype appeared a few times. The genes are TRBV27 and TRBJ2-5, with no clear D. The germline V gene has CDR1 MNHEY and CDR2 SMNVEV (reference sequence). The CDR3 covers 14 residues. The ends were cut back, 6 bases at V and 0 bases at J, with 11 bases in the middle. The DNA for the CDR3 is TGTGCCAGCAGCCTATTTTCACACCAAGAGACCCAGTACTTC. Protein sequence: CASSLFSHQETQYF.

The chain carries TRBV2 and TRBJ1-2; 7 positions match TRBD1. Per the germline V gene, CDR1 is SNHLY and CDR2 is FYNNEI. Trimming cost V 7 bases and J 4 bases; bases outside gene matches: 12. The length of the CDR3 is 15 residues. The CDR3 DNA is TGTGCCAGCACCCTCGCCGGAGGGGGCGCCTATGGCTACACCTTC. This translates into CASTLAGGGAYGYTF.